This T cell receptor beta chain was recovered during a study of T-cell reconstitution after alpha-beta-depleted transplantation in children. This CDR3 has 15 amino acids. Germline loops: CDR1 SGHTA, CDR2 FQGNSA. V lost 5 bases, J lost 4 bases, and 15 bases lay in between. A remark on this clonotype: A read error may explain this, as a much larger clone is one base away.

Preparation of the TCRbeta library used unique molecular identifiers. One entry per CDR3 protein, called by TCRdb with MiXCR from the PCR reads. The profile shows about 230,000 distinct CDR3 sequences, around 8.9% of them singletons. The sequence derives from a human donor who donated a stem cell graft to a child with SCID. The sequences come from PBMCs from the stem cell graft donor, collected from the stem cell graft. V and J are TRBV7-2 and TRBJ2-1; a weak D match, TRBD1 (6 bases). The CDR3 spells CASSLEQGIYNEQFF. The CDR3, as DNA: TGTGCCAGCAGCCTGGAACAGGGTATATACAATGAGCAGTTCTTC.